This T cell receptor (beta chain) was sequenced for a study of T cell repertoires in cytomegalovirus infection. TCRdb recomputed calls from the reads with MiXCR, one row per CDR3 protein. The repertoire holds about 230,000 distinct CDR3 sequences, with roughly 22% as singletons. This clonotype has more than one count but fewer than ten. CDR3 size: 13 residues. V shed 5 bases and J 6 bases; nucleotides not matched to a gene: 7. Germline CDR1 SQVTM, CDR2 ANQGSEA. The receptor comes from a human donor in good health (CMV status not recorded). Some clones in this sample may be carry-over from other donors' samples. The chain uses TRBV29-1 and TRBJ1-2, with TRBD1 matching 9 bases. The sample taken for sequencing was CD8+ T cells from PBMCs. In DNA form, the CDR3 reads TGCAGCGTTCCCAAACAGGGGGCCGATGGCTACACCTTC. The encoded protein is CSVPKQGADGYTF.